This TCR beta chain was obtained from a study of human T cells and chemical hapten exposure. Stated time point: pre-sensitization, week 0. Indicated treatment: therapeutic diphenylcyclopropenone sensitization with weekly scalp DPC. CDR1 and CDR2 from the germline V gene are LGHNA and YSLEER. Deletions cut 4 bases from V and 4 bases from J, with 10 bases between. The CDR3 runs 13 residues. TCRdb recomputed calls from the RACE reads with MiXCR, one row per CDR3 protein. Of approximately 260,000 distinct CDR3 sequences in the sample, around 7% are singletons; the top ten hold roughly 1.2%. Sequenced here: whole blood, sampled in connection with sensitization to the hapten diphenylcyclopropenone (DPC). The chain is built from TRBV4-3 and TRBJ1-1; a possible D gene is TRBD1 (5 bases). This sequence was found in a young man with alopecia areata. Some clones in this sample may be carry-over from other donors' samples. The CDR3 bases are TGCGCCAGCAGCCGGGGCGGAAGCACTGAAGCTTTCTTT. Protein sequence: CASSRGGSTEAFF.